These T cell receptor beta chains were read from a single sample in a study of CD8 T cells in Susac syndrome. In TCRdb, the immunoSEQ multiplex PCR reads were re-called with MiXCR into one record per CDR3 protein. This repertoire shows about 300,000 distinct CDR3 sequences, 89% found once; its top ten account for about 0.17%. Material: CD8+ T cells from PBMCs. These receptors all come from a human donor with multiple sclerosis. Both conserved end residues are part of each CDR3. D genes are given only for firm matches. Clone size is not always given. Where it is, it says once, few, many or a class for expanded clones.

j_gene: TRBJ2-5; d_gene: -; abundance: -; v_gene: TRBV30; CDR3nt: TGTGCCTGGAAGCCCCGGGCCCTCCAAGAGACCCAGTACTTC; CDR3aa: CAWKPRALQETQYF
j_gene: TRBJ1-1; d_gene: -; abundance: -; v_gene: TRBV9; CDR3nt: TGTGCCAGCAGCGGAAGACTACAGGGATCGAACACTGAAGCTTTCTTT; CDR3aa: CASSGRLQGSNTEAFF
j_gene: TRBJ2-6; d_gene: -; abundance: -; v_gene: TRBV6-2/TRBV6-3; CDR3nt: TGTGCCAGCGGAATGGACTCTGGGGCCAACGTCCTGACTTTC; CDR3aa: CASGMDSGANVLTF
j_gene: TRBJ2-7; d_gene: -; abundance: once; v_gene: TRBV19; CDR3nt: TGTGCCAGTACCCCTCGTGTAGGCTACGAGCAGTACTTC; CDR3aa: CASTPRVGYEQYF
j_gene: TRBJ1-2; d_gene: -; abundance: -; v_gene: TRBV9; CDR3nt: TGTGCCAGCAGCGTACAGGCAGGGACAAACTATGGCTACACCTTC; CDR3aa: CASSVQAGTNYGYTF
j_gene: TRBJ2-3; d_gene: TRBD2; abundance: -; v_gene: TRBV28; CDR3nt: TGTGCCAGCAGCGCAGCGGGACTAGACCCTGGTTGGGATACGCAGTATTTT; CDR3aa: CASSAAGLDPGWDTQYF
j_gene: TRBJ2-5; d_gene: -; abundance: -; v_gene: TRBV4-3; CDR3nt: TGCGCCAGCAGCCAAGATCTGAGGGGACAGACCCAGTACTTC; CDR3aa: CASSQDLRGQTQYF
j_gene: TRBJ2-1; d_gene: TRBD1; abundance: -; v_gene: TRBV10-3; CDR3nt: TGTGCCATCAGCCCCCGGGACAGGGGAGGGGATGAGCAGTTCTTC; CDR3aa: CAISPRDRGGDEQFF
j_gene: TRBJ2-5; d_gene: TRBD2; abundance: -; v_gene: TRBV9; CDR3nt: TGTGCCAGCAGCAATAGCGGGGTACAAGAGACCCAGTACTTC; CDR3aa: CASSNSGVQETQYF
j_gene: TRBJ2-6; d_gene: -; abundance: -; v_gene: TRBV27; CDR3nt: TGTGCCAGCAGTGCAGGAGTCTCTGGGGCCAACGTCCTGACTTTC; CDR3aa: CASSAGVSGANVLTF
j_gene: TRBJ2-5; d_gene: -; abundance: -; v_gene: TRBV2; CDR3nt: TGTGCCAGCAGTGAAGGGACGGGATTACAAGAGACCCAGTACTTC; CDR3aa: CASSEGTGLQETQYF
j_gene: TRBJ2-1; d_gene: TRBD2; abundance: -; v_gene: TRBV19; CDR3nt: TGTGCCAGTAGTGCTAGCGGGTTATCCTACAATGAGCAGTTCTTC; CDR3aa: CASSASGLSYNEQFF
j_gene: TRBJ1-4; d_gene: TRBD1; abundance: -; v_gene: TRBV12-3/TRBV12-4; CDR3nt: TGTGCCAGCAGAACCCTTTTCGGACAGGGGTATGAAAAACTGTTTTTT; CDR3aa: CASRTLFGQGYEKLFF
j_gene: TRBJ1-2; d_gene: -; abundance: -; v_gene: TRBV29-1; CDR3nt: TGCAGCGTCAACGCAGGAGCTAAGACTAACTATGGCTACACCTTC; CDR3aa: CSVNAGAKTNYGYTF
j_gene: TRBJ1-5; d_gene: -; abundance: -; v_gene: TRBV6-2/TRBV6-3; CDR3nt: TGTGCCAGCACTCCCCGGGAGTATAGCAATCAGCCCCAGCATTTT; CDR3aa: CASTPREYSNQPQHF
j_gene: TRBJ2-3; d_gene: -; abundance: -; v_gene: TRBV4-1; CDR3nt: TGCGCCAGCAGCCAAGATACGGGGGTAGGTGCAGATACGCAGTATTTT; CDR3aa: CASSQDTGVGADTQYF
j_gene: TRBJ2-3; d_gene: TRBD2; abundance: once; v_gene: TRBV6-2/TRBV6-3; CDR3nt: TGTGCCAGCACCCCACAGGGACTAGCGGGAGATACGCAGTATTTT; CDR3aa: CASTPQGLAGDTQYF
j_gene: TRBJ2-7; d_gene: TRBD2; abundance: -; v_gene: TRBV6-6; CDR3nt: TGTGCCAGCAAAGGACTAGCGGGAGTTAATGCCCAGTACTTC; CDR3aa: CASKGLAGVNAQYF
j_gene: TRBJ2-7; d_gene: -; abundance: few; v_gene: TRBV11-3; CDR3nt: TGTGCCAGCAGCTTTCAGGGACTTTACGAGCAGTACTTC; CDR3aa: CASSFQGLYEQYF
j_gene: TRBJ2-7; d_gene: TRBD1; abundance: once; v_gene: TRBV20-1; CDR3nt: TGCAGTGCTAGAGATCTGGACAGGGAGGTCTACGAGCAGTACTTC; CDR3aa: CSARDLDREVYEQYF
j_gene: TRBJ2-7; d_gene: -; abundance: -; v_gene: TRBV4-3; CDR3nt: TGCGCCAGCAGCCAAGAGGACGGGAGCTCCTACGAGCAGTACTTC; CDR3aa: CASSQEDGSSYEQYF
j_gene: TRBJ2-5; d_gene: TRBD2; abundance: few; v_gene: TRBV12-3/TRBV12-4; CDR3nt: TGTGCCAGCAGTCCCCGGGGTAGCGGGAGGGCCCAGTACTTC; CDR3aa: CASSPRGSGRAQYF
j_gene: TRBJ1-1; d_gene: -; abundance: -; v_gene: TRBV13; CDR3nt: TGTGCCAGCAGGCCACGGAACGCTGACAACACTGAAGCTTTCTTT; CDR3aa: CASRPRNADNTEAFF
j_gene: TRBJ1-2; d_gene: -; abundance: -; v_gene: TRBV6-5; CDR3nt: TGTGCCAGCAGCCAACAGCCCCTTAACTATGGCTACACCTTC; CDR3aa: CASSQQPLNYGYTF
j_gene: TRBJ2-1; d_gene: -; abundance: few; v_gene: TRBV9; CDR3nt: TGTGCCAGCAGCGGAAGCGGTTCCTACAATGAGCAGTTCTTC; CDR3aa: CASSGSGSYNEQFF
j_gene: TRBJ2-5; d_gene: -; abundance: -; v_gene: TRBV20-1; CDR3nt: TGCAGTGCTAGAGACTTGTACCAGGAGACCCAGTACTTC; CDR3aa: CSARDLYQETQYF
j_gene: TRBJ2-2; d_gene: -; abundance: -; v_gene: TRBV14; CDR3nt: TGTGCCAGCAGCCATACCTTGGCCGGGGAGCTGTTTTTT; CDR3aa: CASSHTLAGELFF
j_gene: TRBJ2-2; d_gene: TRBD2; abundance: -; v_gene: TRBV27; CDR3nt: TGTGCCAGCAGACTTTACAGTAGCGGGCTTTTTACCGGGGAGCTGTTTTTT; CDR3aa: CASRLYSSGLFTGELFF
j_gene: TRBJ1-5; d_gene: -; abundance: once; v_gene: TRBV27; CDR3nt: TGTGCCAGCTCAGACGGACCCAATCAGCCCCAGCATTTT; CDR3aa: CASSDGPNQPQHF
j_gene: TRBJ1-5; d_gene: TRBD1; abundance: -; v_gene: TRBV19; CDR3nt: TGTGCCAGTACCCCGGACAGGCTTAGCAATCAGCCCCAGCATTTT; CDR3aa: CASTPDRLSNQPQHF
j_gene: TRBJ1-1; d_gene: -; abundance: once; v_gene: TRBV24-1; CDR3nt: TGTGCCTCACAGGAGGGGAAAGCTTTCTTT; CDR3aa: CASQEGKAFF
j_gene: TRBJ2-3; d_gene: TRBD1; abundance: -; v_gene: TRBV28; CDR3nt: TGTGCCAGCAGTTCCCCGGGACAGAGAACCTTGGAGAATACGCAGTATTTT; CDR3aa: CASSSPGQRTLENTQYF
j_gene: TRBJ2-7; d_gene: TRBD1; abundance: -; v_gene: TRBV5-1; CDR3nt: TGCGCCAGCAGCTCCGGGACAGCTTTGACTATCTCCTACGAGCAGTACTTC; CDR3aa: CASSSGTALTISYEQYF
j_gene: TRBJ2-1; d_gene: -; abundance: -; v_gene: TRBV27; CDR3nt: TGTGCCAGCAGTTTTGGAGGGAGTAGCGATGAGCAGTTCTTC; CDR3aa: CASSFGGSSDEQFF
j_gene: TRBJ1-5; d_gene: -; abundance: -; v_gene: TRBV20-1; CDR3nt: TGCAGTGCTGGAGGACAGTATAGCAATCAGCCCCAGCATTTT; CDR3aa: CSAGGQYSNQPQHF
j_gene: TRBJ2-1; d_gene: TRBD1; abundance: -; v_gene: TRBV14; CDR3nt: TGTGCCAGCAGCCAAGAAGAGGGGGCGGTGGGCTACAATGAGCAGTTCTTC; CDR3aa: CASSQEEGAVGYNEQFF
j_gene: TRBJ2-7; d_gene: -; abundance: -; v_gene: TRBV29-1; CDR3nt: TGCAGCGTTGAAGCCGAATCACCTGTCTCAAGGCTCCTCTACGAGCAGTACTTC; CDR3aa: CSVEAESPVSRLLYEQYF
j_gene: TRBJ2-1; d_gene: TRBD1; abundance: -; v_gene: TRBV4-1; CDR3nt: TGCGCCAGCAGCCAAGACGGGACAGGGGGTTGGGAGCAGTTCTTC; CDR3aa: CASSQDGTGGWEQFF
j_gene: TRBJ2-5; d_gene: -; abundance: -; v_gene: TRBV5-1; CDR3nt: TGCGCCAGCAGCTTTTACGGCCAAGAGACCCAGTACTTC; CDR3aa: CASSFYGQETQYF
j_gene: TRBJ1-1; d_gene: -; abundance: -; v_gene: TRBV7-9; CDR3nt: TGTGCCAGCAGCCCAGACGGGGGCTACACTGAAGCTTTCTTT; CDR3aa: CASSPDGGYTEAFF
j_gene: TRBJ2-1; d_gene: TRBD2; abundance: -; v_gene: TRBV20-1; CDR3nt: TGCAGTGCTAGAGATCAACGGGCGCGGGGGAGACACGAGCAGTTCTTC; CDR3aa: CSARDQRARGRHEQFF
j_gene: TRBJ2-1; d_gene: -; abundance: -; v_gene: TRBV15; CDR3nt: TGTGCCACCGGCCAGGGCAATGAGCAGTTCTTC; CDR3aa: CATGQGNEQFF
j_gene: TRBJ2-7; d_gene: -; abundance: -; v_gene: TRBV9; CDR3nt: TGTGCCAGCAGCGCTGCAGGGGACGCCTACGAGCAGTACTTC; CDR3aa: CASSAAGDAYEQYF
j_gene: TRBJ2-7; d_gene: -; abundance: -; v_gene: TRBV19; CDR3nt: TGTGCCAGCCTAGACGGGAGCTCCTACGAGCAGTACTTC; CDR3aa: CASLDGSSYEQYF
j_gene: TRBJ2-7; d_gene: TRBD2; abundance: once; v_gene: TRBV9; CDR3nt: TGTGCCAGCAGCGTTAGCGGGAGGGCCTACGAGCAGTACTTC; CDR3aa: CASSVSGRAYEQYF
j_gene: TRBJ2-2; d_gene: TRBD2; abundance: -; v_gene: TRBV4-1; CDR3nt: TGCGCCAGCAGCCCAACGTTAGCGGGAGGTGGGGTTCCCGGGGAGCTGTTTTTT; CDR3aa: CASSPTLAGGGVPGELFF
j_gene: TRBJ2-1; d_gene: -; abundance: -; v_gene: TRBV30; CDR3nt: TGTGCCTGGAGTGTAATCGGTTATTCCTACAATGAGCAGTTCTTC; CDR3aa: CAWSVIGYSYNEQFF
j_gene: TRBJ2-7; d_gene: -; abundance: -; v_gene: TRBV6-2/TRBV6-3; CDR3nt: TGTGCCAGCAGTAACCGGGACGGCGGGCGGAACGAGCAGTACTTC; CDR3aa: CASSNRDGGRNEQYF
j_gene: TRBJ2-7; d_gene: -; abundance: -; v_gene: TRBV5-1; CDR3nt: TGCGCCAGCAGCTTTTGGGGTGAACCCTACGAGCAGTACTTC; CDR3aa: CASSFWGEPYEQYF
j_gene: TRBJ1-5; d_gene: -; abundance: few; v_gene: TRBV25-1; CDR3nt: TGTGCCAGCAGTCCTCCCGGGAGGGCGGAGAGCAATCAGCCCCAGCATTTT; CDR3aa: CASSPPGRAESNQPQHF
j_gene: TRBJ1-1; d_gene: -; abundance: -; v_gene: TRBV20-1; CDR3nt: TGCAGTGCTAGTTCCCCGATTTTCGGAAACACTGAAGCTTTCTTT; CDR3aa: CSASSPIFGNTEAFF
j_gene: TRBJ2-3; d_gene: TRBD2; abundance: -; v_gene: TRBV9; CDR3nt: TGTGCCAGCAGTGCCAACGCCGATAGCGGGACAGATACGCAGTATTTT; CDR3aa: CASSANADSGTDTQYF
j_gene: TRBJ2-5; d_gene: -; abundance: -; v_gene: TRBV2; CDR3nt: TGTGCCAGCAGTGAAAACAGGGAGGAGACCCAGTACTTC; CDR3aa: CASSENREETQYF